One TCR beta chain is described in this entry. The antigen is not known. This specimen belongs to a study of cytomegalovirus exposure and HLA in healthy donors. Study-wide findings and caveats: Earlier analysis yielded a pattern in which most TCR beta V segments were productive about 90% or about 30% of the time. A highly shared variant cluster was judged a likely technical artifact.

This CDR3 is built from 15 residues. Germline V gene lookup returns CDR1 MRHNA and CDR2 SNTAGT. V lost 3 bases to trimming and J lost 4 bases; unmatched junction nucleotides: 4. The PCR contained 60 Vbeta and 13 Jbeta primers. Generated by immunoSEQ multiplex PCR, the TCRdb table keeps only in-frame clones and is missing some. In the table there are about 250,000 clones, 80% to 90% of which are singletons. The sequencing sample was made of PBMCs. The chain carries TRBV6-4 and TRBJ2-3, with 10 bases that match TRBD2. The source is a girl aged 2-10 years in good health and CMV-seronegative. The CDR3: CASSESSGSPDTQYF. In DNA, the CDR3 is TGTGCCAGCAGTGAATCTAGCGGGAGCCCAGATACGCAGTATTTT.